This T cell receptor (beta chain) stems from a study of cytomegalovirus exposure and HLA in healthy donors. This CDR3 spans 16 amino acids. Germline V lookup: CDR1 SQVTM, CDR2 ANQGSEA. V lost 3 bases and J lost 5; bases outside the gene matches: 8. As to this clone: Additional DNA sequences in this sample encode the identical CDR3.

The primer mix had 60 Vbeta and 13 Jbeta primers. Repertoires were generated with immunoSEQ multiplex PCR, while TCRdb's copy carries only in-frame clones and drops some. The sample yields around 210,000 clones, of which the top ten take up around 1.1%. This clonotype was sampled from a girl aged 2-10 years in good health and CMV-seropositive. Sample: PBMCs. The chain has TRBV29-1 and TRBJ2-3; 13 bases map to TRBD2. Written as DNA, the CDR3 is TGCAGCGTTGAGGCGGGACTAGCGGGATTGGGAGATACGCAGTATTTT. This gives the protein CSVEAGLAGLGDTQYF.